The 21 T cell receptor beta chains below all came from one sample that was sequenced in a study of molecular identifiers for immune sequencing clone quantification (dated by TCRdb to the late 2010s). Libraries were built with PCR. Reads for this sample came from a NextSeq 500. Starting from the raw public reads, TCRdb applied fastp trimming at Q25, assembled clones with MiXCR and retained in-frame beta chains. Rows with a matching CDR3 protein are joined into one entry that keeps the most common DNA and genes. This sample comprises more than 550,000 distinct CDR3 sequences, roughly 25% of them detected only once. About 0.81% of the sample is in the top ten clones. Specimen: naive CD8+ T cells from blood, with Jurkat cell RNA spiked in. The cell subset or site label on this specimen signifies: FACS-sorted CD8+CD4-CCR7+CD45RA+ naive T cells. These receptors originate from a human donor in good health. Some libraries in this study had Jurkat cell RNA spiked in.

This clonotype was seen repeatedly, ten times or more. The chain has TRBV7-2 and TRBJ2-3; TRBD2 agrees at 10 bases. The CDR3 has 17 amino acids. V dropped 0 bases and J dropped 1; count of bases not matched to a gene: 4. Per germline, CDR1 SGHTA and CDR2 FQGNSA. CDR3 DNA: TGTGCCAGCAGCTTAGCGCTAGCGGGGGTGGGCACAGATACGCAGTATTTT. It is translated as CASSLALAGVGTDTQYF.

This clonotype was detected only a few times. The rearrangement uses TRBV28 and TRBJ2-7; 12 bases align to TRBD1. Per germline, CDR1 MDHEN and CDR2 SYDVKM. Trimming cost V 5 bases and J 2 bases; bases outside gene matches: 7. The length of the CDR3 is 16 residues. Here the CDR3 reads CASSGDRGRRAYEQYF. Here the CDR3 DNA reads TGTGCCAGCAGTGGGGACAGGGGGCGCCGGGCCTACGAGCAGTACTTC.

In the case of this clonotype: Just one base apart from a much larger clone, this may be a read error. CDR3 coding DNA: TGTGCCAGCAGTGAGGTTTTAACAGACTATTCTCAGCCCCAGCATTTT. Encoded protein: CASSEVLTDYSQPQHF. The gene calls are TRBV2 and TRBJ1-5; unclear D gene. Germline V lookup: CDR1 SNHLY, CDR2 FYNNEI. Trimming removed 3 bases from V and 6 bases from J, with 18 bases in between. This CDR3 is 16 amino acids long. Combining the CDR3 with reference TRBV2 and TRBJ1-5 gives the whole variable domain EPEVTQTPSHQVTQMGQEVILRCVPISNHLYFYWYRQILGQKVEFLVSFYNNEISEKSEIFDDQFSVERPDGSNFTLKIRSTKLEDSAMYFCASSEVLTDYSQPQHFGDGTRLSIL.

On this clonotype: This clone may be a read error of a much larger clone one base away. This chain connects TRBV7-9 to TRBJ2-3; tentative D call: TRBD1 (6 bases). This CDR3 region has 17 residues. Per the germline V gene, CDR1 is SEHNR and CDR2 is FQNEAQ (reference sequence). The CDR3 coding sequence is TGTGTCAGCAGCTTAGCATTGTGGGACACAAGCACAGATACGCAGTATTTT. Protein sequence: CVSSLALWDTSTDTQYF. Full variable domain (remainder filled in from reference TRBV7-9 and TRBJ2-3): DTGVSQNPRHKITKRGQNVTFRCDPISEHNRLYWYRQTLGQGPEFLTYFQNEAQLEKSRLLSDRFSAERPKGSFSTLEIQRTEQGDSAMYLCVSSLALWDTSTDTQYFGPGTRLTVL.

The CDR3: CASSQATRKGGATGELFF. CDR3 DNA: TGCGCCAGCAGCCAAGCCACTAGGAAGGGGGGGGCGACCGGGGAGCTGTTTTTT. This chain joins TRBV4-1 and TRBJ2-2; possibly TRBD2 for D (7 bases). The CDR3 covers 18 residues. Trimming took 1 base from V and 5 from J, leaving 20 bases between them. CDR1 and CDR2 (germline): MGHRA, YSYEKL.

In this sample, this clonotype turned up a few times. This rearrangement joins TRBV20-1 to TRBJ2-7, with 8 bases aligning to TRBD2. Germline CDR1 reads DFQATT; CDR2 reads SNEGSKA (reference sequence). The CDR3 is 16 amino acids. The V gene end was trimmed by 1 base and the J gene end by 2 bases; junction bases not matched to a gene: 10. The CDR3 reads CSARAVPGLAAYEQYF. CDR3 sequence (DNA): TGCAGTGCTAGAGCTGTGCCCGGACTAGCAGCCTACGAGCAGTACTTC.

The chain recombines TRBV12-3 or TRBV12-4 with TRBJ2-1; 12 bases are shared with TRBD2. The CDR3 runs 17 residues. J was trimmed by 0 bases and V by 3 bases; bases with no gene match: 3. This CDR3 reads CASSLGTSGLSYNEQFF. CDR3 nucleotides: TGTGCCAGCAGTTTGGGGACTAGCGGGCTCTCCTACAATGAGCAGTTCTTC.

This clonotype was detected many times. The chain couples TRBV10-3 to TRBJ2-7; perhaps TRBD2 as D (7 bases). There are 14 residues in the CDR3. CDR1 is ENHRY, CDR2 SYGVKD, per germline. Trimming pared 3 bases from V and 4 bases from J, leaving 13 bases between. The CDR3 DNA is TGTGCCATCAGTGATCAGGGGCGGGGGTACGAGCAGTACTTC. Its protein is CAISDQGRGYEQYF.

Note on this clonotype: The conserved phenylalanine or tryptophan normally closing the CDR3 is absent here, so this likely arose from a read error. This chain's CDR3 is CASSLRLGVNEKLFS. Here the CDR3 DNA reads TGTGCCAGCAGTTTGCGTTTGGGAGTTAATGAAAAACTGTTTTCT. The chain is built from TRBV12-3 or TRBV12-4 and TRBJ1-4; D remains unclear. The CDR3 sequence is 15 residues long. Trimming took 3 bases from V and 4 from J, leaving 12 bases between them.

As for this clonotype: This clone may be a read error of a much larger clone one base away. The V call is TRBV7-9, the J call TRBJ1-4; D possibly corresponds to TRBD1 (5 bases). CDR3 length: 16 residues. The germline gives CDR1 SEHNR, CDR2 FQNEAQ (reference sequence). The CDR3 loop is CASSLARGGVREKLIF. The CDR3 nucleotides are TGTGCCAGCAGCTTAGCCCGCGGGGGAGTCAGAGAAAAACTGATTTTT.

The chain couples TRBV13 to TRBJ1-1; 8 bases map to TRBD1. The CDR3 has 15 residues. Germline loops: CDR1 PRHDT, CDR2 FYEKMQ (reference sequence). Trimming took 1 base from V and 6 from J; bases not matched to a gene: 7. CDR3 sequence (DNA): TGTGCCAGCAGCTTAGATGTGGCAGGGGGCGCTGAAGCTTTCTTT. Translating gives CASSLDVAGGAEAFF.

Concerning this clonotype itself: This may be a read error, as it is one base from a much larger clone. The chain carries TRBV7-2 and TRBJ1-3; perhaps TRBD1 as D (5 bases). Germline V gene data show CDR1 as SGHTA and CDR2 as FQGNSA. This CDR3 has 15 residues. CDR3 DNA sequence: TGTGCCAGCAGCTTAGGACAGAGCTCTGGAAACCCCATATATTTT. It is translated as CASSLGQSSGNPIYF.

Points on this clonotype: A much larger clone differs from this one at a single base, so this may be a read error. The CDR3 here is CASSKDLGAVSRNIQYF. The DNA for the CDR3 is TGTGCCAGCAGCAAAGACCTTGGCGCCGTGTCCAGAAACATTCAGTACTTC. The chain uses TRBV21-1 and TRBJ2-4; the table gives TRBD1 as D, unverified against the DNA. TRBV21-1 is given as a pseudogene. CDR3 length: 17 residues.

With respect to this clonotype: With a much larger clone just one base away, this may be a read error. CDR3: CASGRGQGYNSPLHF. CDR3 in DNA: TGTGCCAGCGGCCGGGGACAGGGATATAATTCACCCCTCCACTTT. This chain joins TRBV7-9 and TRBJ1-6, with 9 nucleotides matching TRBD1. Unmatched junction bases numbered 6, after V lost 8 bases and J lost 4 bases. Looked up from germline, CDR1 is SEHNR and CDR2 is FQNEAQ (reference sequence). The CDR3 is 15 amino acids.

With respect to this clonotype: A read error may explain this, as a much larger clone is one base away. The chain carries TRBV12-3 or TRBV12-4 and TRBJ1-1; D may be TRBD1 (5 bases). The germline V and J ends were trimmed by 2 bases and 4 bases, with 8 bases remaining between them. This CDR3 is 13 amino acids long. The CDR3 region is CASSLWRGTEAFF. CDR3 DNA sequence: TGTGCCAGCAGTTTATGGAGGGGCACTGAAGCTTTCTTT.

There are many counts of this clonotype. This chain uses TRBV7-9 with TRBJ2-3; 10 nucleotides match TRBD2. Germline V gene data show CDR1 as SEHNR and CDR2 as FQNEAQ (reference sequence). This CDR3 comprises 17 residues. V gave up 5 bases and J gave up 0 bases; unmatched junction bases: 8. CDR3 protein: CASSGASGGPSTDTQYF. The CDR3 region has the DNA TGTGCCAGCAGCGGGGCTAGCGGGGGCCCTAGCACAGATACGCAGTATTTT.

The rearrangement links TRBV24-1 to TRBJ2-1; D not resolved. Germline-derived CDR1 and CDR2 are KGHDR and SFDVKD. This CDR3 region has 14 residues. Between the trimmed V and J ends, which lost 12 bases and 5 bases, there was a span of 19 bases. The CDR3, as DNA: TGTGCCGTAGACGACGGGTTCGGCGACAATGAGCAGTTCTTC. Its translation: CAVDDGFGDNEQFF.

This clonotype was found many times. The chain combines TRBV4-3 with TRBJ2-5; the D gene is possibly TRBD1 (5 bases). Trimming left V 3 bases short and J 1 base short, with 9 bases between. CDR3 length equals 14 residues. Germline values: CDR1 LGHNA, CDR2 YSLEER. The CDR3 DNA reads TGCGCCAGCAGCCAGGCCAGGGTCCAAGAGACCCAGTACTTC. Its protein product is CASSQARVQETQYF.

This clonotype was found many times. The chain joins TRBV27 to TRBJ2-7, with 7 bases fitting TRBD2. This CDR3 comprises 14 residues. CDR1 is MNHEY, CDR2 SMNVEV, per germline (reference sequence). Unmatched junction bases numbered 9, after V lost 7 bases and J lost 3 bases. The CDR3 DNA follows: TGTGCCAGCAAAGTCGAGGGAGGGTACTACGAGCAGTACTTC. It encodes CASKVEGGYYEQYF.

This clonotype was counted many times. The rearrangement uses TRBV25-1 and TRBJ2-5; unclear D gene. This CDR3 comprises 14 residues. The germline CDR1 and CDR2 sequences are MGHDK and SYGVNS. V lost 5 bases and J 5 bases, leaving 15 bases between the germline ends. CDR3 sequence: CASSPEPGWETQYF. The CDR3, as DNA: TGTGCCAGCAGTCCAGAACCTGGTTGGGAGACCCAGTACTTC. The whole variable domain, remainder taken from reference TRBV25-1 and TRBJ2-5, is EADIYQTPRYLVIGTGKKITLECSQTMGHDKMYWYQQDPGMELHLIHYSYGVNSTEKGDLSSESTVSRIRTEHFPLTLESARPSHTSQYLCASSPEPGWETQYFGPGTRLLVL.

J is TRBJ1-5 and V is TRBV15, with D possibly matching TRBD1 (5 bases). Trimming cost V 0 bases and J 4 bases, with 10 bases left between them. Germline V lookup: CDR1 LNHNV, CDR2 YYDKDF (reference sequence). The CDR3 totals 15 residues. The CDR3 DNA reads TGTGCCACCAGCAGAGATCAGACAGCAAATCAGCCCCAGCATTTT. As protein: CATSRDQTANQPQHF. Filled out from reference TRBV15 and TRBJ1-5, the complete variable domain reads DAMVIQNPRYQVTQFGKPVTLSCSQTLNHNVMYWYQQKSSQAPKLLFHYYDKDFNNEADTPDNFQSRRPNTSFCFLDIRSPGLGDTAMYLCATSRDQTANQPQHFGDGTRLSIL.